Shown below are 13 T cell receptor beta chains from a single sample sequenced in a study of shared clonotypes between healthy human individuals. Assay: immunoSEQ multiplex PCR; the TCRdb copy retains only in-frame clones and omits some. The sample has about 2 million clones, just under 95% seen once; the top ten hold around 1.2%. Naive CD8 isolation took CD45RO-negative cells positively selected for CCR7 and excluded terminally differentiated effector memory CD45RA+ cells. The sequencing input was naive CD8+ T cells sorted from blood. The receptors derive from a man aged 18 to 29 in good health.

The chain has TRBV11-3 and TRBJ2-7; a weak D match, TRBD2 (5 bases). Germline V CDR1 and CDR2: SGHNT, YENEEA. Between the trimmed V and J ends, which lost 5 bases and 6 bases, there was a span of 14 bases. The CDR3 length is 13 residues. The DNA for the CDR3 is TGTGCCAGCAGCGCGGGTCCCCGGCGCGAGCAGTACTTC. Protein: CASSAGPRREQYF.

The rearrangement joins TRBV5-6 to TRBJ1-6; D gene uncertain. V gave up 1 base and J gave up 2 bases, with 10 bases separating them. Germline CDR1 is SGHDT and CDR2 is YYEEEE. The CDR3 runs to 16 residues. CDR3: CASSLPEDPYNSPLHF. The CDR3 DNA follows: TGTGCCAGCAGCTTGCCGGAGGACCCCTATAATTCACCCCTCCACTTT.

CDR3 region: CASSLLSRVDTGELFF. CDR3 nucleotide sequence: TGCGCCAGCAGCTTGTTGAGCAGGGTTGACACCGGGGAGCTGTTTTTT. The genes are TRBV5-1 and TRBJ2-2, with D perhaps matching TRBD1 (5 bases). The CDR3 sequence is 16 residues long. Trimming pared 1 base from V and 3 bases from J, leaving 13 bases between. Germline-derived CDR1 and CDR2 are SGHRS and YFSETQ.

This chain links TRBV6-5 with TRBJ1-2, with 8 bases lining up with TRBD1. Germline CDR1 and CDR2: MNHEY and SVGAGI. This CDR3 is 13 amino acids long. V trimming: 6 bases; J trimming: 8 bases; junction bases outside the gene matches: 8. DNA of the CDR3: TGTGCCAGCAGCTTCGGACAGGGATGGGGCTACACCTTC. Its protein product is CASSFGQGWGYTF.

The rearrangement uses TRBV5-6 and TRBJ2-3; 12 positions match TRBD2. The CDR3 is 17 amino acids. Germline V gene data show CDR1 as SGHDT and CDR2 as YYEEEE. Trimming at V came to 4 bases and at J to 6 bases, leaving 12 bases not matched to a gene. The CDR3 DNA reads as TGTGCCAGCAGCAGCCGGCTAGCGGGGGGGCCGGGTGATACGCAGTATTTT. This gives the protein CASSSRLAGGPGDTQYF.

The V gene is TRBV18, the J gene TRBJ1-2; 8 bases fit TRBD1. Germline values: CDR1 KGHSH, CDR2 LQKENI. The CDR3 has 16 residues. With V trimmed by 3 bases and J by 4 bases, 10 bases remained unmatched. CDR3 coding DNA: TGTGCCAGCTCACCCCGAGACGGGACAGGTCGCTATGGCTACACCTTC. Protein: CASSPRDGTGRYGYTF. The variable domain in full, with the rest retrieved from reference TRBV18 and TRBJ1-2, is NAGVMQNPRHLVRRRGQEARLRCSPMKGHSHVYWYRQLPEEGLKFMVYLQKENIIDESGMPKERFSAEFPKEGPSILRIQQVVRGDSAAYFCASSPRDGTGRYGYTFGSGTRLTVV.

The gene calls are TRBV9 and TRBJ2-5, with D maybe TRBD1 (6 bases). Trimming pared 4 bases from V and 4 bases from J, leaving 17 bases between. This CDR3 is built from 15 residues. Germline V gene sequence: CDR1 SGDLS, CDR2 YYNGEE. The CDR3 is CASSPAGTRGETQYF. The CDR3 nucleotides are TGTGCCAGCAGCCCGGCCGGGACAAGGGGAGAGACCCAGTACTTC.

The genes are TRBV4-1 and TRBJ1-2; 7 bases fit TRBD1. This CDR3 spans 14 amino acids. The V and J ends lost 1 base and 6 bases, in that order; junction bases with no gene match: 5. Germline values: CDR1 MGHRA, CDR2 YSYEKL. In DNA form, the CDR3 reads TGCGCCAGCAGCCAAGCAGGGGGTAAAGATGGCTACACCTTC. It translates to CASSQAGGKDGYTF.

This clone showed up just a few times. The same CDR3 is also encoded by other DNA sequences in this sample. The gene calls are TRBV2 and TRBJ2-3; no definite D call. The CDR3 consists of 11 residues. V lost 0 bases and J lost 5, with 0 bases in between. Germline V CDR1 and CDR2: SNHLY, FYNNEI. This chain's CDR3 is CASSEADTQYF. The CDR3 region has the DNA TGTGCCAGCAGTGAAGCAGATACGCAGTATTTT.

The chain joins TRBV28 to TRBJ1-2; no clear D. The CDR3 is made up of 15 amino acids. The V gene's germline CDR1 is MDHEN and CDR2 SYDVKM. V was cut by 5 bases and J by 6 bases, with 19 bases left in between. CDR3 bases: TGTGCCAGCAGTCCCCCCGTGGTTGCCGCGCATGGCTACACCTTC. Translation: CASSPPVVAAHGYTF.

The genes are TRBV6-6 and TRBJ2-7; 14 bases are a match to TRBD2. The germline V gene encodes CDR1 MNHNY and CDR2 SVGAGI (reference sequence). This CDR3 region has 16 residues. CDR3 DNA sequence: TGTGCAGTGTCCGGGACTAGCGGGGGCCGCAACTACGAGCAGTACTTC. This sequence encodes CAVSGTSGGRNYEQYF.

The V gene is TRBV6-6, the J gene TRBJ2-3, with 7 bases lining up with TRBD2. Trimming took 2 bases from V and 2 from J; bases not matched to a gene: 4. The CDR3 is made up of 15 amino acids. Germline lookup yields CDR1 MNHNY and CDR2 SVGAGI (reference sequence). The CDR3 nucleotides read TGTGCCAGCAGTTACACGGGGGGAAACACAGATACGCAGTATTTT. Amino acid sequence: CASSYTGGNTDTQYF.

The gene calls are TRBV13 and TRBJ2-3; no reliable D call. Germline V gene data show CDR1 as PRHDT and CDR2 as FYEKMQ (reference sequence). This CDR3 comprises 12 residues. The V gene lost 2 bases and the J gene lost 4 bases, with 4 bases spanning the gap. The CDR3 nucleotides are TGTGCCAGCAGCTTACCCCCAGATACGCAGTATTTT. It specifies CASSLPPDTQYF.